This TCR beta chain was recorded in a study of sequential checkpoint blockade in melanoma. Study context: First-line arms were nivolumab then ipilimumab, or the reverse, randomized 1:1.

The CDR3 spans 14 residues. V trimming: 2 bases; J trimming: 5 bases; junction bases outside the gene matches: 4. Germline CDR1 and CDR2: SGDLS and YYNGEE. The protocol was immunoSEQ multiplex PCR, while the TCRdb copy is restricted to in-frame clones and leaves out a portion. Of about 13,000 clones in the sample, about four fifths are singletons; the top ten hold 25% to 30%. Treatment here: randomized to nivolumab then ipilimumab (arm A) or the reverse (arm B). Patients had received no earlier DNA-damaging chemotherapy. PBMC sorting kept live CD3+CD8+ cells without CD19 or CD56. The sample was CD8+ T cells sorted from blood (inferred from file names), taken from a patient given nivolumab and ipilimumab in sequence. The receptor was derived from a human donor with melanoma. The J gene is TRBJ2-5, the V gene TRBV9, with 9 bases identical to TRBD1. As DNA, the CDR3 is TGTGCCAGCAGCGTGAAGGGACAGGGTGAGACCCAGTACTTC. Its translation is CASSVKGQGETQYF.